The TCR beta chain described here comes from a study of patients and donors after allogeneic stem cell transplantation. MiXCR, applied by TCRdb to the RT-PCR reads, yields one record per CDR3 protein. This sample has approximately 27,000 distinct CDR3 sequences, with more than 8% found just once. This TCR derives from a human donor who was either an allogeneic HSCT recipient or a stem cell or donor lymphocyte infusion donor (not recorded which). It is not recorded whose cells these are; they may come from a transplant donor. Specimen: blood, either unsorted or a sorted T cell fraction (not recorded which).

CDR3 protein: CASTEASHIQGRKTQYF. The CDR3 DNA reads TGTGCCAGCACTGAAGCCTCCCATATTCAGGGACGAAAGACCCAGTACTTC. The chain links TRBV28 to TRBJ2-5; D is tentatively TRBD1 or TRBD2 (5 bases each). The CDR3 has 17 amino acids. Germline V gives CDR1 MDHEN, CDR2 SYDVKM. V shed 7 bases and J shed 6 bases, with 27 bases lying between them. The full variable domain, with the rest looked up from reference TRBV28 and TRBJ2-5, is DVKVTQSSRYLVKRTGEKVFLECVQDMDHENMFWYRQDPGLGLRLIYFSYDVKMKEKGDIPEGYSVSREKKERFSLILESASTNQTSMYLCASTEASHIQGRKTQYFGPGTRLLVL.